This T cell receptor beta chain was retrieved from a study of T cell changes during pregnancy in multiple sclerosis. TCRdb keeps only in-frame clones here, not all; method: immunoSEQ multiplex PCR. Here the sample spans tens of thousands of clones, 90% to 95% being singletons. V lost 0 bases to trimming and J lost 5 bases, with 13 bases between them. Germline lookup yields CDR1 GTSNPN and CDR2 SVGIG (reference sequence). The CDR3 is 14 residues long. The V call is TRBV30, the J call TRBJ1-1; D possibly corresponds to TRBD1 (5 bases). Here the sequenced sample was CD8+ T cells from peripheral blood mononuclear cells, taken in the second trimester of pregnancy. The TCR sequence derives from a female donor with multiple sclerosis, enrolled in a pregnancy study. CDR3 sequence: CAWSVGQGRTEAFF. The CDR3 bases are TGTGCCTGGAGTGTCGGGCAGGGCCGGACTGAAGCTTTCTTT.